This TCR beta chain was sequenced during a study of T cell responses to AZD1222 COVID-19 vaccine. At the level of the study: Analysis merged second doses at about 4 or about 12 weeks.

Germline-derived CDR1 and CDR2 are MNHEY and SVGAGI. Trimming removed 6 bases at V and 9 bases at J, with 9 bases between. CDR3 length equals 11 residues. Using immunoSEQ multiplex PCR, the repertoire was profiled, and TCRdb retains in-frame clones only, with some absent. Seen here are 110,000 to 150,000 clones, more than 90% observed once, and the top ten hold about 3.2%. This specimen was peripheral blood, taken on day 0 of AZD1222 vaccination. The chain employs TRBV6-5 and TRBJ2-1; D not resolved. The receptor's source is an adult in good health. The CDR3 spells CASSQGREQFF. DNA of the CDR3: TGTGCCAGCAGCCAAGGGCGTGAGCAGTTCTTC.